The 28 T cell receptor beta chains listed next were all sequenced from one sample in a study of blood T cell repertoires in COVID-19. Libraries were prepared by immunoSEQ multiplex PCR; TCRdb keeps only in-frame clonotypes and omits some of them. This table holds a few hundred thousand clones, 84% found once. The sequenced sample consisted of peripheral blood. The receptor source for this set is a woman between 40 and 50 years old who had recovered from COVID-19.

The chain joins TRBV6-2 or TRBV6-3 to TRBJ1-2; unclear D gene. This CDR3 has 13 residues. CDR1 is MNHEY, CDR2 SVGEGT, per germline. The V end lost 3 bases, the J end lost 4 bases, and 9 bases lay between the germline ends. In DNA form, the CDR3 reads TGTGCCAGCAGTTATTCCCGTTCCTATGGCTACACCTTC. Its translation is CASSYSRSYGYTF.

The rearrangement links TRBV2 to TRBJ2-7, with TRBD1 matching 7 bases. There are 13 residues in the CDR3. Germline loops: CDR1 SNHLY, CDR2 FYNNEI. J lost 3 bases, V lost 5 bases, and 4 bases had no gene match. The CDR3 DNA sequence: TGTGCCAGCAGTATCCGGGACAGCTACGAGCAGTACTTC. It yields the protein CASSIRDSYEQYF.

The chain links TRBV6-5 to TRBJ1-1, with TRBD1 identical over 7 bases. Germline V lookup: CDR1 MNHEY, CDR2 SVGAGI. The CDR3 contains 14 residues. The J segment lost 10 bases and the V segment lost 5 bases, leaving 13 bases of the junction unmatched. CDR3 amino acids: CASSRTGGSAGAFF. CDR3 in DNA: TGTGCCAGCAGTCGGACAGGAGGGTCCGCTGGAGCTTTCTTT.

The chain is built from TRBV6-5 and TRBJ1-6; TRBD1 matches at 9 bases. The germline V gene has CDR1 MNHEY and CDR2 SVGAGI. J gave up 9 bases and V 6 bases, and 6 bases lay outside the gene matches. CDR3 length: 14 amino acids. In DNA form, the CDR3 reads TGTGCCAGCAGGAGACAGGGGGACGTTTCACCCCTCCACTTT. It yields the protein CASRRQGDVSPLHF.

The genes are TRBV10-3 and TRBJ1-1; 8 bases are a match to TRBD1. The CDR3 contains 13 residues. Germline V CDR1 and CDR2: ENHRY, SYGVKD. V shed 3 bases and J 7 bases; nucleotides not matched to a gene: 4. The CDR3, as DNA: TGTGCCATCAGTGACAGGGGGCGAGATGAAGCTTTCTTT. Its protein product is CAISDRGRDEAFF.

The rearrangement links TRBV19 to TRBJ2-1; 10 bases line up with TRBD1. Germline trimming cut 6 bases from V and 9 bases from J; bases unmatched to any gene: 5. CDR3 length equals 13 residues. Germline CDR1 reads LNHDA; CDR2 reads SQIVND (reference sequence). CDR3 sequence: CASRGQGRSEQFF. For the CDR3, the DNA is TGTGCCAGTAGGGGACAGGGGAGGAGTGAGCAGTTCTTC.

The chain uses TRBV6-5 and TRBJ2-7; D possibly corresponds to TRBD2 (6 bases). V lost 0 bases and J 6 bases, leaving 15 bases between the germline ends. The CDR3 sequence is 15 residues long. Germline lookup yields CDR1 MNHEY and CDR2 SVGAGI. The CDR3 here is CASSYSSKEGFEQYF. CDR3 coding DNA: TGTGCCAGCAGTTACTCTTCGAAGGAGGGGTTCGAGCAGTACTTC.

In its sample, this clone was seen a few times. The V gene is TRBV7-9, the J gene TRBJ2-1, with 8 bases lining up with TRBD1. J was trimmed by 5 bases and V by 4 bases; bases with no gene match: 4. The CDR3 spans 14 residues. Germline V gene sequence: CDR1 SEHNR, CDR2 FQNEAQ (reference sequence). CDR3 amino acids: CASSYADRDNEQFF. CDR3 in DNA: TGTGCCAGCAGCTACGCGGACAGGGACAATGAGCAGTTCTTC.

This chain links TRBV7-2 with TRBJ2-4; TRBD2 aligns across 8 bases. CDR3 length: 13 residues. CDR1 and CDR2 from the germline V gene are SGHTA and FQGNSA. Trimming at V came to 1 base and at J to 11 bases, leaving 4 bases not matched to a gene. The CDR3 DNA reads as TGTGCCAGCAGCTTAGAGCGGGGGCCCTTTCAGTACTTC. This codes for CASSLERGPFQYF.

The chain is built from TRBV19 and TRBJ2-2; 7 bases map to TRBD1. V trimming: 8 bases; J trimming: 1 base; junction bases outside the gene matches: 7. In germline, CDR1 is LNHDA, CDR2 SQIVND (reference sequence). The CDR3 extends over 15 amino acids. CDR3 in amino acids: CASHQRQGNTGELFF. DNA for the CDR3: TGTGCCAGTCACCAAAGACAGGGGAACACCGGGGAGCTGTTTTTT. Based on the CDR3 plus reference TRBV19 and TRBJ2-2, the full variable domain is DGGITQSPKYLFRKEGQNVTLSCEQNLNHDAMYWYRQDPGQGLRLIYYSQIVNDFQKGDIAEGYSVSREKKESFPLTVTSAQKNPTAFYLCASHQRQGNTGELFFGEGSRLTVL.

The V call is TRBV28, the J call TRBJ1-4, with a weak D call TRBD1 (6 bases). V lost 3 bases, J lost 4 bases, and 15 bases lay in between. This CDR3 is built from 16 residues. CDR1 is MDHEN, CDR2 SYDVKM, per germline. The CDR3 nucleotides read TGTGCCAGCAGTTTGGGAGGAAGGGGGGGTAATGAAAAACTGTTTTTT. This codes for CASSLGGRGGNEKLFF.

The chain carries TRBV18 and TRBJ2-7, with TRBD1 matching over 10 bases. The CDR3 has 16 amino acids. CDR1 is KGHSH and CDR2 is LQKENI in the germline V gene. V gave up 0 bases and J gave up 5 bases; unmatched junction bases: 7. The CDR3 reads CASSPPDRGISDEQYF. The CDR3 DNA reads as TGTGCCAGCTCACCACCGGACAGGGGGATTAGCGACGAGCAGTACTTC.

The V call is TRBV9, the J call TRBJ2-1, with D possibly being TRBD2 (5 bases). The germline V gene encodes CDR1 SGDLS and CDR2 YYNGEE. The CDR3 is made up of 15 amino acids. V dropped 6 bases and J dropped 2 bases, with 15 bases sitting between them. This CDR3 reads CASNPRVSPYNEQFF. The CDR3 bases are TGTGCCAGCAACCCGAGGGTTAGCCCCTACAATGAGCAGTTCTTC. Complete variable domain (other parts from reference TRBV9 and TRBJ2-1): DSGVTQTPKHLITATGQRVTLRCSPRSGDLSVYWYQQSLDQGLQFLIQYYNGEERAKGNILERFSAQQFPDLHSELNLSSLELGDSALYFCASNPRVSPYNEQFFGPGTRLTVL.

The rearrangement uses TRBV7-9 and TRBJ2-3; tentatively, D is TRBD1 (6 bases). This CDR3 contains 15 residues. The germline V gene encodes CDR1 SEHNR and CDR2 FQNEAQ (reference sequence). The ends were cut back, 5 bases at V and 0 bases at J, with 12 bases in the middle. The CDR3 region is CASSARDTSTDTQYF. The CDR3 nucleotides are TGTGCCAGCAGCGCCCGGGACACGAGCACAGATACGCAGTATTTT. Full variable domain (rest looked up from reference TRBV7-9 and TRBJ2-3): DTGVSQNPRHKITKRGQNVTFRCDPISEHNRLYWYRQTLGQGPEFLTYFQNEAQLEKSRLLSDRFSAERPKGSFSTLEIQRTEQGDSAMYLCASSARDTSTDTQYFGPGTRLTVL.

The chain has TRBV18 and TRBJ1-1; no clear D. The V end lost 3 bases, the J end lost 3 bases, and 17 bases lay between the germline ends. Germline V gives CDR1 KGHSH, CDR2 LQKENI. The CDR3 extends over 16 amino acids. The CDR3 here is CASSPQDSLSDTEAFF. Written as DNA, the CDR3 is TGTGCCAGCTCACCTCAAGACTCCCTCTCGGACACTGAAGCTTTCTTT.

V is TRBV5-1 and J is TRBJ2-5, with TRBD1 identical over 9 bases. Germline lookup yields CDR1 SGHRS and CDR2 YFSETQ. Trimming removed 1 base from V and 5 bases from J; junction bases left unmatched: 6. This CDR3 contains 15 residues. This chain's CDR3 is CASSLYAGQGETQYF. The CDR3 coding sequence is TGCGCCAGCAGCTTGTACGCGGGACAGGGTGAGACCCAGTACTTC. The full variable domain, with the rest looked up from reference TRBV5-1 and TRBJ2-5, is KAGVTQTPRYLIKTRGQQVTLSCSPISGHRSVSWYQQTPGQGLQFLFEYFSETQRNKGNFPGRFSGRQFSNSRSEMNVSTLELGDSALYLCASSLYAGQGETQYFGPGTRLLVL.

The chain couples TRBV7-9 to TRBJ2-3, with D tentatively TRBD1 (6 bases). Germline assignment: CDR1 SEHNR and CDR2 FQNEAQ (reference sequence). This CDR3 spans 14 amino acids. The ends were cut back, 5 bases at V and 5 bases at J, with 14 bases in the middle. CDR3 nucleotides: TGTGCCAGCAGCGTTACAGGGTTTGGAGATACGCAGTATTTT. This sequence encodes CASSVTGFGDTQYF.

For the CDR3, the DNA is TGCGCCAGCAGCTTGGCCTCCGGGGGAAGGGTCACTGAAGCTTTCTTT. Amino acid sequence: CASSLASGGRVTEAFF. This rearrangement joins TRBV5-1 to TRBJ1-1; weak D call: TRBD1 (5 bases). Germline CDR1 and CDR2: SGHRS and YFSETQ. This CDR3 has 16 residues. V was trimmed by 0 bases and J by 4 bases, leaving 16 bases between them.

A few counts support this clone. The V call is TRBV5-1, the J call TRBJ1-1, with D tentatively TRBD1 (5 bases). CDR1 SGHRS and CDR2 YFSETQ come from the germline V gene. The CDR3 extends over 13 amino acids. The ends were cut back, 7 bases at V and 0 bases at J, with 10 bases in the middle. CDR3 sequence: CASRREMNTEAFF. CDR3 coding DNA: TGCGCCAGCCGCAGGGAAATGAACACTGAAGCTTTCTTT.

This chain uses TRBV10-1 with TRBJ2-1; the match to TRBD2 covers 10 bases. The CDR3 spans 18 residues. In germline, CDR1 is WNHNN, CDR2 SYGVQD (reference sequence). J lost 1 base, V lost 3 bases, and 9 bases had no gene match. CDR3 sequence reads: CASSDSVAGGMSYNEQFF. In DNA, the CDR3 is TGCGCCAGCAGTGATTCGGTAGCGGGGGGCATGTCCTACAATGAGCAGTTCTTC.

The genes are TRBV7-2 and TRBJ1-2; possibly TRBD1 for D (6 bases). Looked up from germline, CDR1 is SGHTA and CDR2 is FQGNSA. Trimming took 0 bases from V and 7 from J, leaving 12 bases between them. The CDR3 covers 14 residues. CDR3 bases: TGTGCCAGCAGCTTAGCTGCAGGGGTCCGTGGCTACACCTTC. Translation: CASSLAAGVRGYTF.

The chain carries TRBV5-1 and TRBJ2-3, with TRBD2 identical over 9 bases. This CDR3 is 15 amino acids long. Germline values: CDR1 SGHRS, CDR2 YFSETQ. Germline trimming cut 3 bases from V and 0 bases from J; bases unmatched to any gene: 2. DNA of the CDR3: TGCGCCAGCAGCTCGCTAGCGGGGAGCACAGATACGCAGTATTTT. Protein: CASSSLAGSTDTQYF.

This chain uses TRBV10-3 with TRBJ1-5; D gene uncertain. CDR1 and CDR2 (germline): ENHRY, SYGVKD. The CDR3 spans 15 residues. The V gene lost 4 bases and the J gene lost 5 bases, with 15 bases spanning the gap. CDR3 nucleotides: TGTGCCATCAGTGGCGGGCCCCGAGCGGATCAGCCCCAGCATTTT. Translation: CAISGGPRADQPQHF.

The V and J genes are TRBV18 and TRBJ2-3; D is possibly TRBD2 (5 bases). There are 13 residues in the CDR3. CDR1 is KGHSH and CDR2 is LQKENI in the germline V gene. Between the trimmed V and J ends, which lost 5 bases and 3 bases, there was a span of 9 bases. The CDR3 sequence: CASSSTGTDTQYF. The CDR3 bases are TGTGCCAGCTCAAGCACGGGGACAGATACGCAGTATTTT. Looking up the rest from reference TRBV18 and TRBJ2-3 gives the full variable domain: NAGVMQNPRHLVRRRGQEARLRCSPMKGHSHVYWYRQLPEEGLKFMVYLQKENIIDESGMPKERFSAEFPKEGPSILRIQQVVRGDSAAYFCASSSTGTDTQYFGPGTRLTVL.

This chain uses TRBV6-5 with TRBJ1-5; 7 bases map to TRBD1. CDR1 is MNHEY and CDR2 is SVGAGI in the germline V gene. This CDR3 spans 15 amino acids. Trimming at V came to 10 bases and at J to 6 bases, leaving 15 bases not matched to a gene. The CDR3 DNA reads as TGTGCCACTCTCGAGGCCGGGACAGCGGGTCAGCCCCAGCATTTT. Protein: CATLEAGTAGQPQHF.

This chain links TRBV12-3 or TRBV12-4 with TRBJ1-1, with 8 bases matching TRBD1. The trim removed 4 bases at V and 6 bases at J, leaving 4 bases unmatched. The CDR3 sequence is 13 residues long. CDR3 nucleotides: TGTGCCAGCAGTTCACAGGGGGGGGCTGAAGCTTTCTTT. Protein product: CASSSQGGAEAFF.

This clone turned up a few times. The chain employs TRBV7-8 and TRBJ1-2; 9 bases line up with TRBD1. CDR1 and CDR2 (germline): SGHVS, FQNEAQ. This CDR3 comprises 16 residues. V gave up 5 bases and J gave up 5 bases; unmatched junction bases: 12. Here the CDR3 DNA reads TGTGCCAGCAGCCCCCGGACAGGGGATAGTTGGTATGGCTACACCTTC. It yields the protein CASSPRTGDSWYGYTF.

The rearrangement uses TRBV19 and TRBJ2-3; TRBD2 agrees at 10 bases. CDR1 is LNHDA, CDR2 SQIVND, per germline (reference sequence). V trimming: 3 bases; J trimming: 6 bases; junction bases outside the gene matches: 12. This CDR3 has 17 residues. The CDR3 spells CASSMEWTSGAPDTQYF. CDR3 nucleotides: TGTGCCAGTAGTATGGAGTGGACTAGCGGAGCTCCCGATACGCAGTATTTT.